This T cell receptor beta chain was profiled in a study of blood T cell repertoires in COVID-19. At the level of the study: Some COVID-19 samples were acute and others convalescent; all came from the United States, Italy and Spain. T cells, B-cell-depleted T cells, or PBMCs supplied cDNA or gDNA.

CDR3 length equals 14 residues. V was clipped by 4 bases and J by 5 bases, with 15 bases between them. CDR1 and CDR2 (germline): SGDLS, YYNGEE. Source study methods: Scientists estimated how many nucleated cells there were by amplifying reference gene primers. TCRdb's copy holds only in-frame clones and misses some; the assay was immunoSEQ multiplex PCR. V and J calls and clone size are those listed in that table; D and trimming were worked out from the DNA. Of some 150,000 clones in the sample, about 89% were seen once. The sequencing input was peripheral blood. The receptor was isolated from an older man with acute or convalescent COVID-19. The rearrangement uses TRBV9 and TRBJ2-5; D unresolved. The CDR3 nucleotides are TGTGCCAGCAGCCCTCAGGTCCGTAGGGAGACCCAGTACTTC. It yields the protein CASSPQVRRETQYF.